The sample holds a few counts of the clone carrying this T cell receptor (beta chain). The target antigen is unknown. One heparinised blood draw averaging around 100 mL was given by each donor. The data were taken from a study of beta chain features in type 1 diabetes. The overall study: The patient and healthy donor groups were comparable for age, gender and cell yields.

Isolated RNA was reverse transcribed in full, so expressed TCRB transcripts were sequenced. This table comes from immunoSEQ multiplex PCR, and its TCRdb copy is limited to in-frame clones, with some not included. This sample has 620,000 or so clones, with roughly a sixth found just once. Findings and caveats of the study: Moderately but significantly shorter TCRB CDR3s were found in Type 1 diabetes patients in all four CD4+ subsets.

Specimen: naive CD4+ T cells from blood. This TCR was recovered from a man aged 18 to 30 in good health.

The CDR3 DNA reads TGTGCCACCACGACAGGGGCCAACGTCCTGACTTTC. Protein sequence: CATTTGANVLTF. The J gene is TRBJ2-6, the V gene TRBV28; unclear D gene. V was shortened by 10 bases and J by 4 bases, with 8 bases between the two germline ends. The CDR3 has 12 amino acids. Germline values: CDR1 MDHEN, CDR2 SYDVKM.